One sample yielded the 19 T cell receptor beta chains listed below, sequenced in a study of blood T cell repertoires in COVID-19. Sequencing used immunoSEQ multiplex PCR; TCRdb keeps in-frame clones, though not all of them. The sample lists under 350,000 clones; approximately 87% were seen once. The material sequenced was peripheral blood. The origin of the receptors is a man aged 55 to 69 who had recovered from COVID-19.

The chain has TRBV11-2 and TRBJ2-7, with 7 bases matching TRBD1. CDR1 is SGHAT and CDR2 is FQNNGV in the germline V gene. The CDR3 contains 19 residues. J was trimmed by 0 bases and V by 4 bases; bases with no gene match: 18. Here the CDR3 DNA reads TGTGCCAGCAGCTCAAAAGTTTCCCCTCACCGGACAGGCTCCTACGAGCAGTACTTC. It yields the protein CASSSKVSPHRTGSYEQYF.

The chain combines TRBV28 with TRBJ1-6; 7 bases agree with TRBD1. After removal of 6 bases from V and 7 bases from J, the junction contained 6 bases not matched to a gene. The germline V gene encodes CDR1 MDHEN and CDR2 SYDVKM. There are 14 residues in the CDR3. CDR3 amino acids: CASRWGQRNSPLHF. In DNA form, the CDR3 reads TGTGCCAGCAGATGGGGACAGAGAAATTCACCCCTCCACTTT.

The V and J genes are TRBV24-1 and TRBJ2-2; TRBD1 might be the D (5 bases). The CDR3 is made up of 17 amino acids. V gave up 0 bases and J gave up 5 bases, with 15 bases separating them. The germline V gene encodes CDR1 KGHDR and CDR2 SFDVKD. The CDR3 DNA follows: TGTGCCACCAGTGATTTGAGCGTGGCAGGGCGGACCGGGGAGCTGTTTTTT. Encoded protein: CATSDLSVAGRTGELFF.

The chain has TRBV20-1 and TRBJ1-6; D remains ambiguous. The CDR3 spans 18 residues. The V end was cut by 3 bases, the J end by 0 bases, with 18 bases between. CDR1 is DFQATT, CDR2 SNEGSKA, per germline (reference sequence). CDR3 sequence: CSASRSGGLSSYNSPLHF. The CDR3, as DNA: TGCAGTGCTAGTCGGTCGGGAGGCCTCAGCTCCTATAATTCACCCCTCCACTTT.

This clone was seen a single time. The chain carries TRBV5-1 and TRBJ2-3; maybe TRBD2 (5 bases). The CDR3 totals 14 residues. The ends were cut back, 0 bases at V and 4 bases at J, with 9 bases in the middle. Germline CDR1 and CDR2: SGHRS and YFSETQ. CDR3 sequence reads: CASSLGSGPDTQYF. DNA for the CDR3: TGCGCCAGCAGCTTGGGGAGCGGTCCAGATACGCAGTATTTT.

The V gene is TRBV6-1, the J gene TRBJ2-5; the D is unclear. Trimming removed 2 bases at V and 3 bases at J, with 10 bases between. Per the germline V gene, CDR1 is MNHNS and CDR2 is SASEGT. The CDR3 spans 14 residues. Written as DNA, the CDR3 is TGTGCCAGCAGTGAATTAAACAGAGAAGAGACCCAGTACTTC. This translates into CASSELNREETQYF.

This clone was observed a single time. CDR3 protein: CASSRDRFYEQYF. The CDR3 DNA sequence: TGTGCCAGCAGCCGGGACAGGTTTTACGAGCAGTACTTC. The V and J genes are TRBV12-3 or TRBV12-4 and TRBJ2-7; 8 bases line up with TRBD1. V was pared by 6 bases and J by 4 bases, with 5 bases of the junction left unmatched. This CDR3 spans 13 amino acids.

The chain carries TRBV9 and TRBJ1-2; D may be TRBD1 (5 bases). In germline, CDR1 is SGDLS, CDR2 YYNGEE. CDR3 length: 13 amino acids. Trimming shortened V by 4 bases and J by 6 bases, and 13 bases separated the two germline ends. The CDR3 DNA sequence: TGTGCCAGCAGCCCCGCAGGGAACCATGGCTACACCTTC. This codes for CASSPAGNHGYTF. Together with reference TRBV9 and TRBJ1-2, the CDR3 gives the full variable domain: DSGVTQTPKHLITATGQRVTLRCSPRSGDLSVYWYQQSLDQGLQFLIQYYNGEERAKGNILERFSAQQFPDLHSELNLSSLELGDSALYFCASSPAGNHGYTFGSGTRLTVV.

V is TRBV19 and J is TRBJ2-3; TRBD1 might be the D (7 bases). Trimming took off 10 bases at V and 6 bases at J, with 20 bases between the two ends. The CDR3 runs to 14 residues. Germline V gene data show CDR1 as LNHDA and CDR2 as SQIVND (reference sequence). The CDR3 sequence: CATLGGGPFDTQYF. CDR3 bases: TGTGCCACACTCGGAGGGGGCCCTTTCGATACGCAGTATTTT.

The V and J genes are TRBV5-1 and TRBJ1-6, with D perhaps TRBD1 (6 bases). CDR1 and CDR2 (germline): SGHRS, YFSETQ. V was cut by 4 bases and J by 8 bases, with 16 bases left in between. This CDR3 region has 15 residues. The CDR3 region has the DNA TGCGCCAGCAGCCCCTCGGGGGGCGAATATTCACCCCTCCACTTT. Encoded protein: CASSPSGGEYSPLHF.

Here the CDR3 DNA reads TGCGCCAGCAGCTTGGATGGGGCAGGGAACACTGAAGCTTTCTTT. It yields the protein CASSLDGAGNTEAFF. The chain combines TRBV5-1 with TRBJ1-1, with a possible D match to TRBD1 (5 bases). Germline V gene data show CDR1 as SGHRS and CDR2 as YFSETQ. V lost 0 bases, J lost 1 base, and 10 bases lay in between. This CDR3 has 15 residues.

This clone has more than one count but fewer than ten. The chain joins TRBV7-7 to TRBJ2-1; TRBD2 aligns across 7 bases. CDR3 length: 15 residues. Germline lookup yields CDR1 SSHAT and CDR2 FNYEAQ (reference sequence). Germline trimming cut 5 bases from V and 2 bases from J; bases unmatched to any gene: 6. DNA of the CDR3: TGTGCCAGCAGCCCGGGGACTACCGCCTACAATGAGCAGTTCTTC. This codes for CASSPGTTAYNEQFF.

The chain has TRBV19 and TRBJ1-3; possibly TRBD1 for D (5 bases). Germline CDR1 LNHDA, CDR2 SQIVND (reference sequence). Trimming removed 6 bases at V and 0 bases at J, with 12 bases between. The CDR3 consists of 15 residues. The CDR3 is CASRLSGGSGNTIYF. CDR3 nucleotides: TGTGCCAGTAGGTTGTCGGGGGGCTCTGGAAACACCATATATTTT.

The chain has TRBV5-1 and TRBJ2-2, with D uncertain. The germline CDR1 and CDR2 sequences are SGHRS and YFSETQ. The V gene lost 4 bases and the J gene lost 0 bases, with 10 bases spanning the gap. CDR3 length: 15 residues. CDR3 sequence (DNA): TGCGCCAGCAGCCCCCCAATAGCGAACACCGGGGAGCTGTTTTTT. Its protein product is CASSPPIANTGELFF.

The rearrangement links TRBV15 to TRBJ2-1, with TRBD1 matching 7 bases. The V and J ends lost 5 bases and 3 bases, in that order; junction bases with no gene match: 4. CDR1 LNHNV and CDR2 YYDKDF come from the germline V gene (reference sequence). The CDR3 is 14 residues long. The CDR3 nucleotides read TGTGCCACCAGCGGCAACAGGGGCTACAATGAGCAGTTCTTC. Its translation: CATSGNRGYNEQFF.

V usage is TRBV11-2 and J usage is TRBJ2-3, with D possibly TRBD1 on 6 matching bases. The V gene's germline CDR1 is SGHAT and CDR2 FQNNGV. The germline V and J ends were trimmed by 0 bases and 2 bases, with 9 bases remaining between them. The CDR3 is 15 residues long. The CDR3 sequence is CASSLDRGFTDTQYF. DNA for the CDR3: TGTGCCAGCAGCTTAGATAGGGGGTTCACAGATACGCAGTATTTT.

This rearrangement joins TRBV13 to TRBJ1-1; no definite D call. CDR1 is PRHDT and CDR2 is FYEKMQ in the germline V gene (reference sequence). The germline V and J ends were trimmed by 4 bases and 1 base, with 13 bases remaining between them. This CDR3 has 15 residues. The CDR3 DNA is TGTGCCAGCAGCTCCCGGGGAGGGAGGAACACTGAAGCTTTCTTT. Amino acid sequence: CASSSRGGRNTEAFF.

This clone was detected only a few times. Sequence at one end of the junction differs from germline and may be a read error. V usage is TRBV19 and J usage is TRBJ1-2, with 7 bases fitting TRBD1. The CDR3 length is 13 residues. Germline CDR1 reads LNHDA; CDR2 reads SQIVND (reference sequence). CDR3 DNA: TGTGCCAGCAGTAGGGGACAGTCGTATGGCTACACCTTC. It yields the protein CASSRGQSYGYTF.

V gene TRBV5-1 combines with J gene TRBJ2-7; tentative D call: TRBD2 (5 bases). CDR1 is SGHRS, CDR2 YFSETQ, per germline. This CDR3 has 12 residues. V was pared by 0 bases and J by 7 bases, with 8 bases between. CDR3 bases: TGCGCCAGCAGCTTGGTCCGAGGGGAGCAGTACTTC. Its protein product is CASSLVRGEQYF.